Below are 28 T cell receptor beta chains sequenced from a single sample in a study of T cells in localized non-small cell lung cancer. This table comes from immunoSEQ multiplex PCR, and its TCRdb copy is limited to in-frame clones, with some not included. The sample shows tens of thousands of clones, about nine tenths of them seen only once. Sequenced material: peripheral blood, taken before any cancer treatment. These receptors were collected from a man aged 35 to 69 with stage I squamous cell lung carcinoma.

The chain has TRBV6-1 and TRBJ1-2, with 9 bases aligning to TRBD1. V lost 1 base to trimming and J lost 8 bases; unmatched junction nucleotides: 5. This CDR3 has 14 residues. The germline V gene encodes CDR1 MNHNS and CDR2 SASEGT. The CDR3 nucleotides read TGTGCCAGCAGTGAAGGGGACAGGGTTAACGGCTACACCTTC. This sequence encodes CASSEGDRVNGYTF.

The chain recombines TRBV6-5 with TRBJ2-1, with D perhaps matching TRBD1 (5 bases). The CDR3 extends over 13 amino acids. Trimming removed 0 bases at V and 12 bases at J, with 12 bases between. Germline V CDR1 and CDR2: MNHEY, SVGAGI. The CDR3: CASSYSQGLGQFF. CDR3 sequence (DNA): TGTGCCAGCAGTTACTCCCAGGGCTTAGGGCAGTTCTTC.

V and J are TRBV7-3 and TRBJ2-5; 12 positions match TRBD2. The CDR3 covers 15 residues. The germline V gene encodes CDR1 SGHTA and CDR2 FQGTGA. V dropped 0 bases and J dropped 5; count of bases not matched to a gene: 1. CDR3 amino acids: CASSLTGTSGETQYF. CDR3 bases: TGTGCCAGCAGCTTAACAGGGACTAGCGGGGAGACCCAGTACTTC.

The chain joins TRBV6-5 to TRBJ1-2; the D is unclear. The V gene's germline CDR1 is MNHEY and CDR2 SVGAGI. CDR3 length: 13 residues. The V and J ends lost 6 bases and 8 bases respectively, with 16 bases between them. CDR3 sequence (DNA): TGTGCCAGCAGGCCGACCTCCGCGGGGGGCTACACCTTC. This sequence encodes CASRPTSAGGYTF.

This clone was picked up a small number of times. The chain recombines TRBV18 with TRBJ1-2, with TRBD1 identical over 7 bases. J gave up 8 bases and V 3 bases, and 12 bases lay outside the gene matches. The V gene's germline CDR1 is KGHSH and CDR2 LQKENI. This CDR3 comprises 15 residues. The DNA for the CDR3 is TGTGCCAGCTCACCCCCAACGGACAGGCCGAGGGGCTACACCTTC. Amino acid sequence: CASSPPTDRPRGYTF.

This clone appeared a single time. V and J are TRBV27 and TRBJ1-6; TRBD1 matches at 7 bases. The length of the CDR3 is 15 residues. V lost 9 bases, J lost 0 bases, and 5 bases stayed unmatched. CDR1 and CDR2 from the germline V gene are MNHEY and SMNVEV (reference sequence). This CDR3 reads CASKQGSSYNSPLHF. The DNA for the CDR3 is TGTGCCAGTAAACAGGGGAGCTCCTATAATTCACCCCTCCACTTT.

The chain recombines TRBV10-1 with TRBJ2-1; D is perhaps TRBD2 (6 bases). V shed 0 bases and J shed 2 bases, with 8 bases lying between them. The CDR3 extends over 15 amino acids. Germline V gene lookup returns CDR1 WNHNN and CDR2 SYGVQD (reference sequence). This chain's CDR3 is CASSESRGPYNEQFF. The CDR3 coding sequence is TGCGCCAGCAGTGAGTCGCGGGGACCCTACAATGAGCAGTTCTTC.

The V gene is TRBV5-6, the J gene TRBJ2-4; TRBD1 might be the D (5 bases). Per the germline V gene, CDR1 is SGHDT and CDR2 is YYEEEE. This CDR3 is built from 16 residues. The V and J ends lost 4 bases and 2 bases respectively, with 16 bases between them. DNA for the CDR3: TGTGCCAGCAGCCTAACAGGCCGGGCCCCCAAAAACATTCAGTACTTC. Its translation is CASSLTGRAPKNIQYF.

The chain couples TRBV5-1 to TRBJ1-1; 7 bases fit TRBD1. There are 15 residues in the CDR3. Germline CDR1 and CDR2: SGHRS and YFSETQ. Trimming cost V 4 bases and J 1 base; bases outside gene matches: 7. CDR3 loop: CASSSLQGSNTEAFF. The DNA for the CDR3 is TGCGCCAGCAGCAGCTTACAGGGGTCGAACACTGAAGCTTTCTTT. Using reference TRBV5-1 and TRBJ1-1 for the parts outside the CDR3, the full variable domain is KAGVTQTPRYLIKTRGQQVTLSCSPISGHRSVSWYQQTPGQGLQFLFEYFSETQRNKGNFPGRFSGRQFSNSRSEMNVSTLELGDSALYLCASSSLQGSNTEAFFGQGTRLTVV.

V usage is TRBV19 and J usage is TRBJ1-2; 10 nucleotides agree with TRBD1. V trimming: 10 bases; J trimming: 2 bases; junction bases outside the gene matches: 10. Per the germline V gene, CDR1 is LNHDA and CDR2 is SQIVND (reference sequence). The CDR3 sequence is 15 residues long. Here the CDR3 DNA reads TGTGCCACTCAGACCCCGGGACAGGGGAACTATGGCTACACCTTC. Protein sequence: CATQTPGQGNYGYTF.

This chain connects TRBV4-1 to TRBJ2-6; the match to TRBD1 covers 7 bases. V was clipped by 4 bases and J by 2 bases; unmatched bases: 2. CDR3 length: 15 residues. CDR1 MGHRA and CDR2 YSYEKL come from the germline V gene. CDR3 DNA sequence: TGCGCCAGCAGCCCGGGACAGCCTGGGGCCAACGTCCTGACTTTC. This translates into CASSPGQPGANVLTF.

The V and J genes are TRBV7-6 and TRBJ1-5, with a weak D call TRBD1 (5 bases). The V end was cut by 4 bases, the J end by 4 bases, with 14 bases between. From germline, CDR1 is SGHVS and CDR2 FNYEAQ. The CDR3 sequence is 15 residues long. CDR3 DNA: TGTGCCAGCAGCTACTTCCCCGACAGAAATCAGCCCCAGCATTTT. Its translation is CASSYFPDRNQPQHF.

The chain is built from TRBV11-2 and TRBJ1-2, with D hard to call. V was cut by 1 base and J by 2 bases, with 23 bases left in between. CDR3 size: 19 residues. The germline gives CDR1 SGHAT, CDR2 FQNNGV. As DNA, the CDR3 is TGTGCCAGCAGCTTAGGTCCTAACTCCCCTATTTCTCGCAACTATGGCTACACCTTC. It encodes CASSLGPNSPISRNYGYTF.

The rearrangement joins TRBV5-1 to TRBJ1-5, with D uncertain. The CDR3 consists of 15 residues. CDR1 and CDR2 (germline): SGHRS, YFSETQ. Trimming removed 0 bases from V and 1 base from J, with 8 bases in between. The CDR3 DNA follows: TGCGCCAGCAGCTTGGACGGACGGAGCAATCAGCCCCAGCATTTT. Its translation is CASSLDGRSNQPQHF.

This clone has more than one count but fewer than ten. The chain employs TRBV4-2 and TRBJ1-4; possible D gene TRBD1, 5 bases. Trimming shortened V by 4 bases and J by 5 bases, and 20 bases separated the two germline ends. This CDR3 is 17 amino acids long. Germline CDR1 and CDR2: LGHNA and YNFKEQ. CDR3 amino acids: CASSPPSKGILNEKLFF. The CDR3 DNA reads TGTGCCAGCAGCCCCCCGAGCAAGGGGATCCTCAATGAAAAACTGTTTTTT.

The chain joins TRBV28 to TRBJ2-7; possible D gene TRBD2, 6 bases. This CDR3 spans 14 amino acids. Germline V gene lookup returns CDR1 MDHEN and CDR2 SYDVKM. The V end lost 4 bases, the J end lost 2 bases, and 12 bases lay between the germline ends. The CDR3 DNA is TGTGCCAGCAGTTCCCCGGCGGGAACCTACGAGCAGTACTTC. It codes for CASSSPAGTYEQYF. The complete variable domain, with remaining parts taken from reference TRBV28 and TRBJ2-7, reads DVKVTQSSRYLVKRTGEKVFLECVQDMDHENMFWYRQDPGLGLRLIYFSYDVKMKEKGDIPEGYSVSREKKERFSLILESASTNQTSMYLCASSSPAGTYEQYFGPGTRLTVT.

This rearrangement joins TRBV7-9 to TRBJ1-1, with D unclear. V shed 2 bases and J shed 3 bases, with 7 bases lying between them. The CDR3 runs 13 residues. CDR1 SEHNR and CDR2 FQNEAQ come from the germline V gene (reference sequence). The CDR3 DNA reads TGTGCCAGCAGCTTACAAGAGGACACTGAAGCTTTCTTT. Amino acid sequence: CASSLQEDTEAFF. Full variable domain (missing parts from reference TRBV7-9 and TRBJ1-1): DTGVSQNPRHKITKRGQNVTFRCDPISEHNRLYWYRQTLGQGPEFLTYFQNEAQLEKSRLLSDRFSAERPKGSFSTLEIQRTEQGDSAMYLCASSLQEDTEAFFGQGTRLTVV.

The V gene is TRBV2, the J gene TRBJ2-7; D gene uncertain. V lost 8 bases and J lost 3, with 8 bases in between. Germline lookup yields CDR1 SNHLY and CDR2 FYNNEI. The CDR3 consists of 11 residues. CDR3 DNA: TGTGCCAGCGGTAAGGGCTACGAGCAGTACTTC. Protein: CASGKGYEQYF.

The V call is TRBV11-2, the J call TRBJ1-5, with D possibly being TRBD1 (5 bases). Germline CDR1 SGHAT, CDR2 FQNNGV. The length of the CDR3 is 14 residues. Deletions cut 1 base from V and 6 bases from J, with 10 bases between. The CDR3 sequence is CASSLGWGGQPQHF. In nucleotides, the CDR3 is TGTGCCAGCAGCTTAGGATGGGGCGGTCAGCCCCAGCATTTT.

This clone was counted many times. This chain uses TRBV10-3 with TRBJ1-5; 8 nucleotides line up with TRBD1. The CDR3 has 14 amino acids. The V gene's germline CDR1 is ENHRY and CDR2 SYGVKD. V shed 7 bases, J shed 5 bases, and the junction held 7 bases outside the gene matches. The CDR3 DNA reads as TGTGCCATCAATCGACAGGGGAAAGATCAGCCCCAGCATTTT. Its translation is CAINRQGKDQPQHF.

CDR3 nucleotides: TGTGCTAGTGGTTTGTCGGCAGGGTATGGCTACACCTTC. Protein: CASGLSAGYGYTF. The chain joins TRBV12-5 to TRBJ1-2; D possibly corresponds to TRBD1 (5 bases). V was pared by 2 bases and J by 5 bases, with 9 bases between. Germline V gene sequence: CDR1 LGHNT, CDR2 FRNRAP. The CDR3 extends over 13 amino acids.

The rearrangement links TRBV28 to TRBJ2-7; no definite D call. V was clipped by 6 bases and J by 0 bases, with 15 bases between them. Germline assignment: CDR1 MDHEN and CDR2 SYDVKM. This CDR3 has 15 amino acids. The CDR3 region has the DNA TGTGCCAGCAGACCAGAGTTAAGGGACTCCTACGAGCAGTACTTC. The encoded protein is CASRPELRDSYEQYF.

J is TRBJ1-1 and V is TRBV5-1; 8 positions match TRBD1. Germline CDR1 and CDR2: SGHRS and YFSETQ. This CDR3 spans 16 amino acids. V lost 0 bases and J lost 1; bases outside the gene matches: 5. This CDR3 reads CASSLAQDRGNTEAFF. CDR3 nucleotides: TGCGCCAGCAGCTTGGCTCAAGACAGGGGGAACACTGAAGCTTTCTTT.

The gene calls are TRBV27 and TRBJ1-6, with D perhaps TRBD1 (6 bases). Trimming removed 2 bases from V and 1 base from J, with 12 bases in between. The CDR3 has 17 amino acids. Per germline, CDR1 MNHEY and CDR2 SMNVEV (reference sequence). The CDR3 DNA reads TGTGCCAGCAGTTTAAATGGGGGCGCGTCCTATAATTCACCCCTCCACTTT. Amino acids: CASSLNGGASYNSPLHF.

V and J are TRBV9 and TRBJ1-6; 10 positions match TRBD1. Germline V lookup: CDR1 SGDLS, CDR2 YYNGEE. V gave up 3 bases and J gave up 7 bases; unmatched junction bases: 10. The CDR3 covers 17 residues. The CDR3 region has the DNA TGTGCCAGCAGCGGAAGACAGGGGGCTTTTCGGAATTCACCCCTCCACTTT. Translated: CASSGRQGAFRNSPLHF.

This chain links TRBV7-8 with TRBJ1-4; no reliable D call. Germline CDR1 SGHVS, CDR2 FQNEAQ. This CDR3 spans 14 amino acids. V shed 7 bases and J shed 0 bases, with 9 bases lying between them. The CDR3 loop reads CASKSLTTNEKLFF. CDR3 bases: TGTGCCAGCAAGAGCCTCACAACTAATGAAAAACTGTTTTTT.

The V gene is TRBV18, the J gene TRBJ2-5; 7 positions agree with TRBD1. Germline-derived CDR1 and CDR2 are KGHSH and LQKENI. V was pared by 4 bases and J by 1 base, with 12 bases of the junction left unmatched. The CDR3 is 17 amino acids. CDR3 sequence: CASSLSTGKPTQETQYF. The CDR3 DNA reads TGTGCCAGCTCACTCTCGACAGGGAAGCCGACCCAAGAGACCCAGTACTTC.

The chain recombines TRBV2 with TRBJ1-4; 11 positions match TRBD1. The CDR3 has 15 amino acids. From germline, CDR1 is SNHLY and CDR2 FYNNEI. V gave up 6 bases and J gave up 4 bases; unmatched junction bases: 4. In DNA form, the CDR3 reads TGTGCCAGCAGGGACAGGGGGCTAAATAATGAAAAACTGTTTTTT. This sequence encodes CASRDRGLNNEKLFF.